This TCR beta chain was captured in a study of T cell changes during pregnancy in multiple sclerosis. TCRdb's copy holds only in-frame clones and misses some; the assay was immunoSEQ multiplex PCR. In the table there are about 44,000 clones, 85% to 95% of which are singletons. V lost 0 bases, J lost 7 bases, and 7 bases lay in between. CDR3 length: 13 amino acids. CDR1 and CDR2 from the germline V gene are MNHNS and SASEGT. The sequencing used CD4+ T cells from peripheral blood mononuclear cells, collected in the third trimester of pregnancy. The TCR was taken from a female donor with multiple sclerosis, enrolled in a pregnancy study. The chain is built from TRBV6-1 and TRBJ1-5, with D tentatively TRBD1 (6 bases). The CDR3 protein is CASSEAGTQPQHF. Here the CDR3 DNA reads TGTGCCAGCAGTGAAGCGGGGACACAGCCCCAGCATTTT.